Shown below are 12 T cell receptor beta chains from a single sample sequenced in a study of Tregs in tolerant kidney transplant recipients. TCRdb's copy holds only in-frame clones and misses some; the assay was immunoSEQ multiplex PCR. The sample carries 50,000 to 75,000 clones, roughly 85% recorded once. Here the sequenced sample was Tregs from blood, taken before the transplant. The source is a human donor who received a combined kidney and bone marrow transplant.

This rearrangement joins TRBV28 to TRBJ1-2; 9 bases match TRBD1. The CDR3 is 13 residues long. Germline values: CDR1 MDHEN, CDR2 SYDVKM. J lost 4 bases, V lost 5 bases, and 2 bases had no gene match. The CDR3 bases are TGTGCCAGCAGTCGACAGGGGGTCTATGGCTACACCTTC. This gives the protein CASSRQGVYGYTF.

The chain combines TRBV29-1 with TRBJ2-3; D is uncertain. Trimming pared 4 bases from V and 1 base from J, leaving 9 bases between. The CDR3 spans 13 residues. Germline V lookup: CDR1 SQVTM, CDR2 ANQGSEA. CDR3 in DNA: TGCAGCGTTGGGGTCGACCGCACAGATACGCAGTATTTT. Residues: CSVGVDRTDTQYF.

This clone was seen a few times. The chain combines TRBV6-5 with TRBJ1-6; 7 bases are shared with TRBD1. Germline CDR1 and CDR2: MNHEY and SVGAGI. Unmatched junction bases numbered 5, after V lost 6 bases and J lost 3 bases. The CDR3 sequence is 15 residues long. CDR3 sequence reads: CASRRDRVYNSPLHF. The CDR3 DNA is TGTGCCAGCAGACGCGACAGGGTCTATAATTCACCCCTCCACTTT.

This chain links TRBV4-1 with TRBJ2-7; the D is unclear. Trimming pared 4 bases from V and 2 bases from J, leaving 15 bases between. CDR1 and CDR2 from the germline V gene are MGHRA and YSYEKL. This CDR3 comprises 15 residues. The CDR3 loop reads CASSPVGSHTYEQYF. CDR3 DNA sequence: TGCGCCAGCAGCCCCGTAGGGTCCCACACCTACGAGCAGTACTTC.

The chain carries TRBV7-8 and TRBJ2-7; D may be TRBD2 (6 bases). CDR1 and CDR2 from the germline V gene are SGHVS and FQNEAQ. V was pared by 6 bases and J by 4 bases, with 16 bases between. The CDR3 length is 14 residues. CDR3 nucleotides: TGTGCCAGCAGTGGAGGGGCTAGCCTTTACGAGCAGTACTTC. Its translation is CASSGGASLYEQYF.

This chain uses TRBV14 with TRBJ2-7; 7 nucleotides match TRBD1. Germline V gives CDR1 SGHDN, CDR2 FVKESK. The J segment lost 7 bases and the V segment lost 1 base, leaving 10 bases of the junction unmatched. The CDR3 loop spans 15 amino acids. CDR3 nucleotides: TGTGCCAGCAGCCAAGGGGGGACAGTTCCTGGAGAGCAGTACTTC. This codes for CASSQGGTVPGEQYF.

The count of this clone is one. This chain joins TRBV15 and TRBJ1-2, with D perhaps matching TRBD1 (5 bases). Germline CDR1 reads LNHNV; CDR2 reads YYDKDF (reference sequence). V lost 0 bases to trimming and J lost 4 bases, with 12 bases between them. The CDR3 has 15 residues. CDR3 nucleotide sequence: TGTGCCACCAGCAGAGATCAGGGCATATTCTATGGCTACACCTTC. Amino acid sequence: CATSRDQGIFYGYTF.

This rearrangement joins TRBV21-1 to TRBJ1-1. TRBV21-1 is noted as a pseudogene. The CDR3 sequence is 10 residues long. CDR3 in amino acids: CARSLDLAFF. The CDR3 DNA reads TGTGCCAGGAGCCTTGACCTAGCTTTCTTT.

The chain carries TRBV6-1 and TRBJ1-4; no definite D call. The CDR3 is 15 amino acids. Germline-derived CDR1 and CDR2 are MNHNS and SASEGT. The V and J ends lost 5 bases and 0 bases respectively, with 10 bases between them. In DNA form, the CDR3 reads TGTGCCAGCAGTACCGAGCAGGCAACTAATGAAAAACTGTTTTTT. Protein: CASSTEQATNEKLFF.

CDR3 in DNA: TGTGCCAGCAGGACAGGGATGTCTGGCTACACCTTC. It yields the protein CASRTGMSGYTF. This chain joins TRBV6-6 and TRBJ1-2, with TRBD1 identical over 7 bases. The CDR3 extends over 12 amino acids. Germline V lookup: CDR1 MNHNY, CDR2 SVGAGI (reference sequence). Unmatched junction bases numbered 5, after V lost 6 bases and J lost 7 bases.

The chain combines TRBV28 with TRBJ1-2, with a tentative D call TRBD1 (6 bases). Germline V lookup: CDR1 MDHEN, CDR2 SYDVKM. The CDR3 covers 14 residues. The germline V and J ends were trimmed by 3 bases and 6 bases, with 14 bases remaining between them. The chain's CDR3 is CASSFFRQGNGYTF. CDR3 DNA sequence: TGTGCCAGCAGTTTCTTTAGGCAGGGGAATGGCTACACCTTC.

Here the CDR3 reads CASSQDIGRGYNEQFF. Written as DNA, the CDR3 is TGCGCCAGCAGCCAAGATATCGGGAGGGGTTACAATGAGCAGTTCTTC. The chain has TRBV4-3 and TRBJ2-1; 8 positions agree with TRBD2. The J segment lost 4 bases and the V segment lost 0 bases, leaving 5 bases of the junction unmatched. The CDR3 runs to 16 residues. Germline values: CDR1 LGHNA, CDR2 YSLEER.